Listed below are T cell receptor beta chains from one sample, sequenced in a study of T cell responses to AZD1222 COVID-19 vaccine. Measured with immunoSEQ multiplex PCR; TCRdb has only the in-frame clones, and not every one. This table holds about 130,000 clones, more than 80% found once. This specimen was peripheral blood, taken 28 days after the second AZD1222 dose. The source is an adult who received the AZD1222 COVID-19 vaccine. Both conserved end residues are part of each CDR3. The D gene is left open where the match is weak. A row's size may be missing; if present it is once, few, many or a size class.

DNA: TGCGCCAGCTACAGGGGGATGGGACTCTACGAGCAGTACTTC; CDR3: CASYRGMGLYEQYF; D: TRBD1; J: TRBJ2-7; size: -; V: TRBV10-2; length: 14
DNA: TGTGCCAGCAGAAAACAGGGCACTGAAGCTTTCTTT; CDR3: CASRKQGTEAFF; D: -; J: TRBJ1-1; size: once; V: TRBV7-3; length: 12
DNA: TGCGCCAGCAGTGAGTCGGGACTAGCGGGGACCCAGTACTTC; CDR3: CASSESGLAGTQYF; D: TRBD2; J: TRBJ2-5; size: -; V: TRBV10-1; length: 14
DNA: TGTGCCTGGAGTGACAGGGGAGGTGAAAAACTGTTTTTT; CDR3: CAWSDRGGEKLFF; D: TRBD1; J: TRBJ1-4; size: once; V: TRBV30; length: 13
DNA: TGTGCCAGCAGCCCCCGGAGTATATCCCTTGCAACTAATGAAAAACTGTTTTTT; CDR3: CASSPRSISLATNEKLFF; D: -; J: TRBJ1-4; size: -; V: TRBV7-2; length: 18
DNA: TGTGCCAGCAGGGTGCCTGGGGGCTATGGCTACACCTTC; CDR3: CASRVPGGYGYTF; D: -; J: TRBJ1-2; size: -; V: TRBV28; length: 13
DNA: TGCAGCGTGGGGACAGGCGGGGGCAATCAGCCCCAGCATTTT; CDR3: CSVGTGGGNQPQHF; D: TRBD1; J: TRBJ1-5; size: -; V: TRBV29-1; length: 14
DNA: TGTGCCAGAAGCTCGTACGATAGGGACAGGGTATACGAGCAGTACTTC; CDR3: CARSSYDRDRVYEQYF; D: TRBD1; J: TRBJ2-7; size: -; V: TRBV5-3; length: 16
DNA: TGTGCCAGCAGCACTCGACAGGGGCCCAAAGATACGCAGTATTTT; CDR3: CASSTRQGPKDTQYF; D: TRBD1; J: TRBJ2-3; size: -; V: TRBV5-4; length: 15
DNA: TGTGCCTGGAGTTCCCGCCTAAACACCATATATTTT; CDR3: CAWSSRLNTIYF; D: -; J: TRBJ1-3; size: few; V: TRBV30; length: 12
DNA: TGTGCCAGCATACCCGGGACAGGGAACGAAAAACTGTTTTTT; CDR3: CASIPGTGNEKLFF; D: TRBD1; J: TRBJ1-4; size: -; V: TRBV2; length: 14
DNA: TGTGCCAGCAGCTTAGGCAGCTACGAGCAGTACTTC; CDR3: CASSLGSYEQYF; D: -; J: TRBJ2-7; size: few; V: TRBV7-2; length: 12
DNA: TGTGCCACCAGTGATTCCGGGACAGGGAAGGATGGCTACACCTTC; CDR3: CATSDSGTGKDGYTF; D: TRBD1; J: TRBJ1-2; size: -; V: TRBV24-1; length: 15
DNA: TGTGCCAGCAGCAGTGGGGGTCGGGGCAGCGAGCAGTACTTC; CDR3: CASSSGGRGSEQYF; D: -; J: TRBJ2-7; size: -; V: TRBV9; length: 14
DNA: TGTGCCAGCAGCCAAGAGACTAGCGGGGCTAGCACAGATACGCAGTATTTT; CDR3: CASSQETSGASTDTQYF; D: TRBD2; J: TRBJ2-3; size: -; V: TRBV13; length: 17
DNA: TGTGCCAGCAAGATCCTTGGACAGGGGTCGGAGCAGTACTTC; CDR3: CASKILGQGSEQYF; D: TRBD1; J: TRBJ2-7; size: -; V: TRBV6-4; length: 14
DNA: TGCGCCAGCAGCTACCCCGGGACAACTAACACTGAAGCTTTCTTT; CDR3: CASSYPGTTNTEAFF; D: -; J: TRBJ1-1; size: -; V: TRBV4-1; length: 15
DNA: TGTGCCAGCAGTTCAAACGGGTACACTGAAGCTTTCTTT; CDR3: CASSSNGYTEAFF; D: -; J: TRBJ1-1; size: -; V: TRBV7-2; length: 13
DNA: TGCGCCAGCAGCCCCCTACAGGGGTACACTGAAGCTTTCTTT; CDR3: CASSPLQGYTEAFF; D: TRBD1; J: TRBJ1-1; size: -; V: TRBV5-1; length: 14
DNA: TGTGCCAGCAGCTTGGTTTCCGATCAGCCCCAGCATTTT; CDR3: CASSLVSDQPQHF; D: -; J: TRBJ1-5; size: -; V: TRBV6-5; length: 13
DNA: TGCGCCAGCAGCCAAGAAGGCATGGAGGGACTAACGAGGATAAGAGGATACGAGCAGTACTTC; CDR3: CASSQEGMEGLTRIRGYEQYF; D: TRBD2; J: TRBJ2-7; size: -; V: TRBV4-1; length: 21
DNA: TGTGCCAGCAGCGGAGGACCCACTTCACCCCTCCACTTT; CDR3: CASSGGPTSPLHF; D: -; J: TRBJ1-6; size: -; V: TRBV7-3; length: 13
DNA: TGTGCCAGCAGCTTAGTAGCTTATGGCTACACCTTC; CDR3: CASSLVAYGYTF; D: -; J: TRBJ1-2; size: -; V: TRBV7-9; length: 12
DNA: TGTGCCAGTAGCGGGCGAGCCCAATTCAATTCACCCCTCCACTTT; CDR3: CASSGRAQFNSPLHF; D: -; J: TRBJ1-6; size: -; V: TRBV19; length: 15
DNA: TGCGCCAGCAGCTTGGGGGGACAGGAATCCTATGGCTACACCTTC; CDR3: CASSLGGQESYGYTF; D: TRBD1; J: TRBJ1-2; size: -; V: TRBV5-1; length: 15
DNA: TGTGCCTGGAGCGTCCTTGGGGCGCAGTATTTT; CDR3: CAWSVLGAQYF; D: -; J: TRBJ2-3; size: once; V: TRBV30; length: 11
DNA: TGCAGTGCTAGACTGGATCAGCCCCAGCATTTT; CDR3: CSARLDQPQHF; D: -; J: TRBJ1-5; size: -; V: TRBV20-1; length: 11
DNA: TGTGCCTGGAGTCGCAACAACTATGGCTACACCTTC; CDR3: CAWSRNNYGYTF; D: -; J: TRBJ1-2; size: -; V: TRBV30; length: 12
DNA: TGCGCCAGCAGTGAGAATATAGGGGCCACTGAAGCTTTCTTT; CDR3: CASSENIGATEAFF; D: -; J: TRBJ1-1; size: -; V: TRBV10-1; length: 14
DNA: TGCGCCAGCAGCTTGGTTGCTAGCGGGGGGATAATCCAAGAGACCCAGTACTTC; CDR3: CASSLVASGGIIQETQYF; D: TRBD2; J: TRBJ2-5; size: -; V: TRBV5-1; length: 18
DNA: TGTGCCAGCAGTTCGCCAGGGGGGACAGATACGCAGTATTTT; CDR3: CASSSPGGTDTQYF; D: -; J: TRBJ2-3; size: -; V: TRBV27; length: 14
DNA: TGTGCCAGCAGCCCCGGACAGTTTAACTATGGCTACACCTTC; CDR3: CASSPGQFNYGYTF; D: -; J: TRBJ1-2; size: -; V: TRBV11-2; length: 14
DNA: TGTGCCAGCTCACCATCCGGGACAGGGGGCGCGTGGGACACTGAAGCTTTCTTT; CDR3: CASSPSGTGGAWDTEAFF; D: TRBD1; J: TRBJ1-1; size: -; V: TRBV18; length: 18
DNA: TGTGCCCCCCGATGGAGGGGGAGGTACGAGCAGTACTTC; CDR3: CAPRWRGRYEQYF; D: -; J: TRBJ2-7; size: -; V: TRBV10-3; length: 13
DNA: TGTGCCAGCAGCTTGGCGGGACAGGGGTTCGACAATGAGCAGTTCTTC; CDR3: CASSLAGQGFDNEQFF; D: TRBD1; J: TRBJ2-1; size: -; V: TRBV5-6; length: 16
DNA: TGTGCCAGCTCCCCCCCAAATCCACAGGGATATGGAAACACCATATATTTT; CDR3: CASSPPNPQGYGNTIYF; D: -; J: TRBJ1-3; size: -; V: TRBV18; length: 17
DNA: TGCGCCAGCAGCTTGGAGCAGGCTTGGAATTCACCCCTCCACTTT; CDR3: CASSLEQAWNSPLHF; D: -; J: TRBJ1-6; size: -; V: TRBV5-1; length: 15
DNA: TGTGCCAGCAGCCAAGAGACTAGCGGCTACGAGCAGTACTTC; CDR3: CASSQETSGYEQYF; D: TRBD2; J: TRBJ2-7; size: once; V: TRBV4-2; length: 14
DNA: TGTGCCAGCAGCCAAGTGGCCGGGGGGATTACCTACAATGAGCAGTTCTTC; CDR3: CASSQVAGGITYNEQFF; D: TRBD2; J: TRBJ2-1; size: -; V: TRBV14; length: 17
DNA: TGTGCCAGCAGGGAGGGACAGCTCTACGAGCAGTACTTC; CDR3: CASREGQLYEQYF; D: -; J: TRBJ2-7; size: -; V: TRBV12-3/TRBV12-4; length: 13
DNA: TGTGCCAGCAGCGTAGCTGTGACTAGCGGGGGCGGGGACGAGCAGTACTTC; CDR3: CASSVAVTSGGGDEQYF; D: TRBD2; J: TRBJ2-7; size: -; V: TRBV9; length: 17
DNA: TGTGCCTCCCGGGGTTATAGCAATCAGCCCCAGCATTTT; CDR3: CASRGYSNQPQHF; D: -; J: TRBJ1-5; size: -; V: TRBV6-5; length: 13
DNA: TGTGCCAGCTCAAGGGACAACTATGGCTACACCTTC; CDR3: CASSRDNYGYTF; D: -; J: TRBJ1-2; size: -; V: TRBV3-1/TRBV3-2; length: 12
DNA: TGTGCCAGTAGTATTGGTCAGACAGGCTCCTACGAGCAGTACTTC; CDR3: CASSIGQTGSYEQYF; D: -; J: TRBJ2-7; size: -; V: TRBV19; length: 15
DNA: TGTGCCAGCAGTTCCCAAAACCAGGTGAACACTGAAGCTTTCTTT; CDR3: CASSSQNQVNTEAFF; D: -; J: TRBJ1-1; size: -; V: TRBV28; length: 15
DNA: TGTGCCAGTAGTCGGGTGCGGAGCTTTGGCTACACCTTC; CDR3: CASSRVRSFGYTF; D: -; J: TRBJ1-2; size: -; V: TRBV19; length: 13
DNA: TGTGCCAGCAGCCTTGTCAGTCAGTCTGGAAACACCATATATTTT; CDR3: CASSLVSQSGNTIYF; D: -; J: TRBJ1-3; size: -; V: TRBV3-1/TRBV3-2; length: 15
DNA: TGTGCCAGCGCATCTCGCAGGGAAGACACTGAAGCTTTCTTT; CDR3: CASASRREDTEAFF; D: -; J: TRBJ1-1; size: -; V: TRBV7-9; length: 14
DNA: TGTGCCAGCAGTGATGAGAGCTCTGGGGCCAACGTCCTGACTTTC; CDR3: CASSDESSGANVLTF; D: -; J: TRBJ2-6; size: -; V: TRBV2; length: 15
DNA: TGTGCCAGCTCACCAAGGGACAGGTACAATGAGCAGTTCTTC; CDR3: CASSPRDRYNEQFF; D: TRBD1; J: TRBJ2-1; size: -; V: TRBV18; length: 14
DNA: TGCGCCAGCAGCATGACAGGGGATAGCAATCAGCCCCAGCATTTT; CDR3: CASSMTGDSNQPQHF; D: TRBD1; J: TRBJ1-5; size: -; V: TRBV5-1; length: 15
DNA: TGTGCCAGCTCACCTCCGGGACAGGGGTTCGGGGAGCAGTACTTC; CDR3: CASSPPGQGFGEQYF; D: TRBD1; J: TRBJ2-7; size: -; V: TRBV18; length: 15
DNA: TGTGCACTGGGTACGGGGGCAGAGACCCAGTACTTC; CDR3: CALGTGAETQYF; D: -; J: TRBJ2-5; size: -; V: TRBV30; length: 12
DNA: TGCGCCAGCAGCTTGGTGGGGGATAAGGACGAGCAGTACTTC; CDR3: CASSLVGDKDEQYF; D: -; J: TRBJ2-7; size: -; V: TRBV5-1; length: 14
DNA: TGTGCCAGCAGCGGGGCCTGGGGGGCCCCAGGGACCCAGTACTTC; CDR3: CASSGAWGAPGTQYF; D: -; J: TRBJ2-5; size: -; V: TRBV7-8; length: 15
DNA: TGTGCCAGCAGCCTGGGAGGGGTCAGGCAAGAGACCCAGTACTTC; CDR3: CASSLGGVRQETQYF; D: TRBD2; J: TRBJ2-5; size: -; V: TRBV28; length: 15
DNA: TGTGCCAGCAGCTCGGGACAGGGCGAAGCTTTCTTT; CDR3: CASSSGQGEAFF; D: TRBD1; J: TRBJ1-1; size: -; V: TRBV7-6; length: 12